What follows describes a single TCR delta chain. Its antigen is undetermined. Sequences come from RNA converted to cDNA by reverse transcription. Multiplex PCR used pooled V-gene forward primers and a constant-region reverse primer to amplify CDR3s. TCRdb reanalysed the multiplex PCR reads with CATT. The table lists about 27,000 delta-chain clones, 7.4% of them singletons. This sample was included in a study of Vδ1+ human thymocytes. Study-level results: Highly polyclonal TRG and TRD repertoires with Gaussian CDR3 length distributions appeared in thymus. TRG sequences recurred across donors, whereas TRD sequences stayed essentially private. Despite high sort purity, 20% to 25% of thymic T cell receptor delta sequences were Vdelta2.

V dropped 5 bases and J dropped 5 bases, with 30 bases sitting between them. This CDR3 is 19 amino acids long. Germline V gene lookup returns CDR1 TSWWSYY and CDR2 QGS. Sample: Vdelta1+ gamma-delta thymocytes from the thymus. Regarding subset: FACS-sorted CD3+ TCRalphabeta- TCRVdelta1+ TCRVdelta2- thymocytes. This chain uses TRDV1 with TRDJ1, with D possibly TRDD3 on 6 matching bases. The TCR originated in a girl under three years old who had congenital heart surgery. CDR3 in DNA: TGTGCTCTTGGGAGTAAAAGGTTCCGAGGGTTGACTGGGATTGATAAACTCATCTTT. Residues: CALGSKRFRGLTGIDKLIF.